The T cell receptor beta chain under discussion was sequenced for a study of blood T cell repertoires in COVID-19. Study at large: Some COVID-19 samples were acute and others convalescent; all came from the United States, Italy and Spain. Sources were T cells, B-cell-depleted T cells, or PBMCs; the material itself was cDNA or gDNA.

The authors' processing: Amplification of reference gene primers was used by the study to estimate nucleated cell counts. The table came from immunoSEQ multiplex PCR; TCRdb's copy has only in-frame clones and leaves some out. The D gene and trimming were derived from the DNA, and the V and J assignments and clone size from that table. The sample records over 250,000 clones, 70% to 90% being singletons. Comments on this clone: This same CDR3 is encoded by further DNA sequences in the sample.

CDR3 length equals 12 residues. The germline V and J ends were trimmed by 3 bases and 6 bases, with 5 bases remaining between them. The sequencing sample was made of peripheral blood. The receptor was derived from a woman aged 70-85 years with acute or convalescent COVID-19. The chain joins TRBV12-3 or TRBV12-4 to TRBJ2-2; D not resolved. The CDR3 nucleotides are TGTGCCAGCAGTTTCTACCCCGGGGAGCTGTTTTTT. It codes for CASSFYPGELFF.